A single sample is the source of the 11 T cell receptor beta chains below, sequenced in a study of human T cells and chemical hapten exposure. TCRdb recomputed calls from the RACE reads with MiXCR, one row per CDR3 protein. The table lists more than 300,000 distinct CDR3 sequences, approximately 5.8% of them singletons. The time point was: pre-sensitization, week 0. Treatment described: therapeutic diphenylcyclopropenone sensitization with weekly scalp DPC. Material: whole blood, obtained in connection with sensitization to the hapten diphenylcyclopropenone (DPC). The receptors were sampled from a woman aged 18-30 years with alopecia areata. Some clones in this sample may be carry-over from other donors' samples.

Worth noting for this clonotype: One end of the junction fails to match germline, which may point to a read error. V and J are TRBV4-1 and TRBJ2-7; D possibly corresponds to TRBD1 (6 bases). Germline assignment: CDR1 MGHRA and CDR2 YSYEKL. This CDR3 contains 16 residues. The CDR3 sequence: CASRQVTGTSSYEQYF. CDR3 DNA sequence: TGCGCCAGCAGACAAGTGACGGGGACAAGCTCCTACGAGCAGTACTTC.

This chain joins TRBV18 and TRBJ1-1, with 10 positions matching TRBD1. CDR3 length: 15 residues. J lost 5 bases, V lost 2 bases, and 5 bases had no gene match. CDR1 KGHSH and CDR2 LQKENI come from the germline V gene. CDR3 DNA: TGTGCCAGCTCACCAGTCCGGGACAGGGGAACTGAAGCTTTCTTT. Protein: CASSPVRDRGTEAFF.

This clonotype was counted only a few times. The genes are TRBV6-1 and TRBJ2-3; D is possibly TRBD2 (6 bases). CDR1 and CDR2 (germline): MNHNS, SASEGT. The V and J ends lost 1 base and 4 bases respectively, with 15 bases between them. The CDR3 has 16 residues. CDR3: CASSEGRRGPPDTQYF. In DNA form, the CDR3 reads TGTGCCAGCAGTGAAGGACGGCGGGGCCCCCCAGATACGCAGTATTTT.

At least ten counts were recorded for this clonotype. The chain recombines TRBV5-1 with TRBJ1-6; D uncertain. V gave up 0 bases and J gave up 7 bases, with 5 bases separating them. The CDR3 covers 13 residues. The germline CDR1 and CDR2 sequences are SGHRS and YFSETQ. CDR3 DNA: TGCGCCAGCAGCTTGGAACAGAATTCACCCCTCCACTTT. Its translation is CASSLEQNSPLHF. Full variable domain (missing parts from reference TRBV5-1 and TRBJ1-6): KAGVTQTPRYLIKTRGQQVTLSCSPISGHRSVSWYQQTPGQGLQFLFEYFSETQRNKGNFPGRFSGRQFSNSRSEMNVSTLELGDSALYLCASSLEQNSPLHFGNGTRLTVT.

This clonotype was counted at least ten times. The V call is TRBV20-1, the J call TRBJ2-2; TRBD2 agrees at 8 bases. Losses at the gene ends were 6 bases for V and 7 bases for J; bases not matched to a gene: 10. Germline lookup yields CDR1 DFQATT and CDR2 SNEGSKA (reference sequence). CDR3 length: 14 residues. Here the CDR3 reads CSAQPGLASGELFF. DNA of the CDR3: TGCAGTGCCCAGCCAGGACTAGCAAGCGGGGAGCTGTTTTTT.

This clonotype showed up many times. The chain links TRBV6-1 to TRBJ1-5; a possible D gene is TRBD1 (5 bases). Looked up from germline, CDR1 is MNHNS and CDR2 is SASEGT. V was trimmed by 4 bases and J by 2 bases, leaving 9 bases between them. The length of the CDR3 is 14 residues. The CDR3 region is CASSGGQGNQPQHF. CDR3 nucleotides: TGTGCCAGCAGTGGGGGCCAGGGCAATCAGCCCCAGCATTTT.

The sample holds many counts of this clonotype. V and J are TRBV11-1 and TRBJ1-1; D possibly corresponds to TRBD1 (5 bases). Germline assignment: CDR1 SGHAT and CDR2 FQDESV (reference sequence). V was shortened by 0 bases and J by 7 bases, with 9 bases between the two germline ends. This CDR3 comprises 13 residues. The CDR3 sequence is CASSLAPQGEAFF. DNA for the CDR3: TGTGCCAGCAGCTTAGCGCCGCAGGGTGAAGCTTTCTTT.

This clonotype was seen a few times. This chain uses TRBV5-6 with TRBJ1-3; 7 bases line up with TRBD1. The CDR3 is made up of 16 amino acids. J gave up 0 bases and V 1 base, and 4 bases lay outside the gene matches. Per the germline V gene, CDR1 is SGHDT and CDR2 is YYEEEE. This CDR3 is CASSLPDRVSGNTIYF. The CDR3 coding sequence is TGTGCCAGCAGCTTGCCCGACAGGGTCTCTGGAAACACCATATATTTT.

This clonotype came up a few times. The chain employs TRBV2 and TRBJ2-5; possibly TRBD1 or TRBD2 for D (5 bases each). V was cut by 7 bases and J by 5 bases, with 11 bases left in between. The CDR3 is 12 residues long. CDR1 SNHLY and CDR2 FYNNEI come from the germline V gene. CDR3 DNA sequence: TGTGCCAGCATGGGGGATGGGGAGACCCAGTACTTC. Amino acid sequence: CASMGDGETQYF.

V gene TRBV7-9 combines with J gene TRBJ2-1, with D possibly being TRBD2 (5 bases). This CDR3 region has 16 residues. The germline CDR1 and CDR2 sequences are SEHNR and FQNEAQ (reference sequence). Trimming removed 5 bases at V and 6 bases at J, with 20 bases between. This CDR3 is CASSRLPDGEINEQFF. The DNA of the CDR3 is TGTGCCAGCAGCCGTTTGCCCGACGGGGAGATCAATGAGCAGTTCTTC.

This clonotype showed up many times. This rearrangement joins TRBV2 to TRBJ2-7; perhaps TRBD2 as D (7 bases). The CDR3 totals 14 residues. In germline, CDR1 is SNHLY, CDR2 FYNNEI. V lost 6 bases to trimming and J lost 2 bases, with 14 bases between them. CDR3 region: CASRRGGGPYEQYF. In DNA, the CDR3 is TGTGCCAGCAGACGAGGGGGGGGGCCCTACGAGCAGTACTTC.